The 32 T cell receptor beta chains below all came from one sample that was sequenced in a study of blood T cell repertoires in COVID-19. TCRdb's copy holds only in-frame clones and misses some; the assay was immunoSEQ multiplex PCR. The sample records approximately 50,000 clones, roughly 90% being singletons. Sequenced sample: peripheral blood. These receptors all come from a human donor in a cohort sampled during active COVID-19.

The CDR3 nucleotides are TGTGCCAGCAGCTTTCGGACAGGGGGAAGTGAAAAACTGTTTTTT. Translated, it gives CASSFRTGGSEKLFF. The chain combines TRBV7-2 with TRBJ1-4; the match to TRBD1 covers 10 bases. Germline values: CDR1 SGHTA, CDR2 FQGNSA. J lost 7 bases, V lost 3 bases, and 5 bases had no gene match. The length of the CDR3 is 15 residues.

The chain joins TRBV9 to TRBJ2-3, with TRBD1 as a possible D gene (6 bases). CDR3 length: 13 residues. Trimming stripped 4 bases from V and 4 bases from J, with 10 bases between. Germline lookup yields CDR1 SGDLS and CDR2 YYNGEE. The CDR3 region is CASSQQGSDTQYF. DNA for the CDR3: TGTGCCAGCAGCCAACAGGGTTCAGATACGCAGTATTTT.

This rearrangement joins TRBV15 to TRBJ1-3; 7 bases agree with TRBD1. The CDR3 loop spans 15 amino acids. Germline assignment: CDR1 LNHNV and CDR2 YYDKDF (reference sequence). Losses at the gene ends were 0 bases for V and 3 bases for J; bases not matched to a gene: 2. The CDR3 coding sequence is TGTGCCACCAGCAGAGACAGGGGGAGTGGAAACACCATATATTTT. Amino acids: CATSRDRGSGNTIYF.

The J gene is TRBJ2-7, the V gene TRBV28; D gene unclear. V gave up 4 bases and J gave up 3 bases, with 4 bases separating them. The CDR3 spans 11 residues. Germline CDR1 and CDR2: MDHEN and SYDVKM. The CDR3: CASSSFYEQYF. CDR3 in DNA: TGTGCCAGCAGTTCGTTCTACGAGCAGTACTTC.

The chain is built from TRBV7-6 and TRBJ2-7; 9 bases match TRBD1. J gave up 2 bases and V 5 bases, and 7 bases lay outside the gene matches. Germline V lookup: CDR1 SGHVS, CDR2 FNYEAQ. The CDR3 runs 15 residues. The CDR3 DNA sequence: TGTGCCAGCAGCCCAGTAGGGACAGGGACCTACGAGCAGTACTTC. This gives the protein CASSPVGTGTYEQYF.

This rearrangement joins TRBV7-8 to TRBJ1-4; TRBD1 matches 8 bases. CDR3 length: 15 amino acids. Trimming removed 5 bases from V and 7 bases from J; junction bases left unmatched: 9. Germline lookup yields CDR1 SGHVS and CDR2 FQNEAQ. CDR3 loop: CASSNDGQGREKLFF. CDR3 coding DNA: TGTGCCAGCAGCAACGACGGACAGGGACGTGAAAAACTGTTTTTT.

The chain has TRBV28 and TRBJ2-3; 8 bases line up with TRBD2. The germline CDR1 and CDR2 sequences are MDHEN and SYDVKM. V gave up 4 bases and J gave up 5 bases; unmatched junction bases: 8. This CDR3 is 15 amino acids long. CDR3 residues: CASSSPGGRLDTQYF. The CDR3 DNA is TGTGCCAGCAGTTCACCGGGAGGGCGTTTAGATACGCAGTATTTT.

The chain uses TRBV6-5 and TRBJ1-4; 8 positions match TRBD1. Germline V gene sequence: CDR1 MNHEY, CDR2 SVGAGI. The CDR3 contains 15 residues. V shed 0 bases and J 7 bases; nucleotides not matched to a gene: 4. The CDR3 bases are TGTGCCAGCAGTTACTCGGACAGGGATAGTGAAAAACTGTTTTTT. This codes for CASSYSDRDSEKLFF.

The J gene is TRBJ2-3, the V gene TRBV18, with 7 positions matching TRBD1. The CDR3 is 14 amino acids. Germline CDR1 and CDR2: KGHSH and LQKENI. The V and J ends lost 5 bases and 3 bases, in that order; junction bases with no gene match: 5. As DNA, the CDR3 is TGTGCCAGCTCATCCTCGACAGGGACAGATACGCAGTATTTT. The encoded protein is CASSSSTGTDTQYF.

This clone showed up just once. The CDR3 sequence: CASSDSVQGELFF. The CDR3 region has the DNA TGTGCCAGCAGTGACTCTGTCCAGGGGGAGCTGTTTTTT. The chain recombines TRBV6-4 with TRBJ2-2; D is uncertain. CDR1 and CDR2 (germline): MRHNA, SNTAGT. V lost 0 bases, J lost 8 bases, and 7 bases lay in between. The CDR3 is 13 residues long.

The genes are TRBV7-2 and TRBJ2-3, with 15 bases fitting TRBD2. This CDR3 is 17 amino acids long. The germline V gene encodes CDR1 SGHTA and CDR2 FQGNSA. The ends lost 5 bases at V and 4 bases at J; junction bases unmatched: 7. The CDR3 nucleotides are TGTGCCAGCAGCCGGACTAGCGGGAGGGAGGTCCCAGATACGCAGTATTTT. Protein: CASSRTSGREVPDTQYF.

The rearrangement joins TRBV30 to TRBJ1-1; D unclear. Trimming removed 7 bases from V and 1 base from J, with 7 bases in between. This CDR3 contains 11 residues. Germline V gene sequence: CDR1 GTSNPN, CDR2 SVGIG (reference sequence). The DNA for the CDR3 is TGTGCCTATGAGAGGAACACTGAAGCTTTCTTT. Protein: CAYERNTEAFF.

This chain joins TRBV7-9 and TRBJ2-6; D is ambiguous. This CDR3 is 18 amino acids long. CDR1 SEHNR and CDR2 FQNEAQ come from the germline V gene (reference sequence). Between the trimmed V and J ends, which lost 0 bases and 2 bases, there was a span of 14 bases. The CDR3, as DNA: TGTGCCAGCAGCTTAGCGTCCGAAAGAGGTACTGGGGCCAACGTCCTGACTTTC. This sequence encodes CASSLASERGTGANVLTF. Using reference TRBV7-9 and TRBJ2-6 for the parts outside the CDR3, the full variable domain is DTGVSQNPRHKITKRGQNVTFRCDPISEHNRLYWYRQTLGQGPEFLTYFQNEAQLEKSRLLSDRFSAERPKGSFSTLEIQRTEQGDSAMYLCASSLASERGTGANVLTFGAGSRLTVL.

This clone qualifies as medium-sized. The CDR3 spells CASSRTGLETQYF. In nucleotides, the CDR3 is TGTGCCAGCAGCCGGACAGGGTTGGAGACCCAGTACTTC. The chain couples TRBV12-3 or TRBV12-4 to TRBJ2-5; 8 bases are a match to TRBD1. Trimming removed 6 bases from V and 5 bases from J; junction bases left unmatched: 5. This CDR3 contains 13 residues.

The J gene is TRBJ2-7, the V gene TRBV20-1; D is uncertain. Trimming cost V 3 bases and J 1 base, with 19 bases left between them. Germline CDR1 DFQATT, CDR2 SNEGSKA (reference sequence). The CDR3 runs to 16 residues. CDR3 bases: TGCAGTGCTAGTCGAGGCAGCCTAATTTTTTCCTACGAGCAGTACTTC. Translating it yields CSASRGSLIFSYEQYF.

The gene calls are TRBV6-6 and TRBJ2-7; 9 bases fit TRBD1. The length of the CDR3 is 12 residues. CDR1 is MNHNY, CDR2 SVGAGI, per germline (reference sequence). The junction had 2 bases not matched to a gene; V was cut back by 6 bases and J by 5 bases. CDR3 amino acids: CASRGQGDEQYF. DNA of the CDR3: TGTGCCAGCAGGGGACAGGGTGACGAGCAGTACTTC.

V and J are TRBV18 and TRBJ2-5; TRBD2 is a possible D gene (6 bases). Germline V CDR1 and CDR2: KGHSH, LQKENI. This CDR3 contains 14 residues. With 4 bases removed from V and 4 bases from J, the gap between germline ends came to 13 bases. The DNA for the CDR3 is TGTGCCAGCTCACAGGGACTCCAGGGAGAGACCCAGTACTTC. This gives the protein CASSQGLQGETQYF.

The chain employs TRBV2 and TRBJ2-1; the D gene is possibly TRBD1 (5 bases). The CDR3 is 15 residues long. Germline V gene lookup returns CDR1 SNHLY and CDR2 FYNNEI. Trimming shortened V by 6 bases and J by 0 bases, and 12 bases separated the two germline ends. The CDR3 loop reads CASRVDRNSYNEQFF. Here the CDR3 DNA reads TGTGCCAGCAGGGTCGACAGAAACTCCTACAATGAGCAGTTCTTC.

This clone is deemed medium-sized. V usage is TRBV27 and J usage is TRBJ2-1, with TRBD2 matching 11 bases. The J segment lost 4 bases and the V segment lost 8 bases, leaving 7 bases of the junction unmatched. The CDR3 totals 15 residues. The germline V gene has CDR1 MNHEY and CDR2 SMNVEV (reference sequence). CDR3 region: CASGTGTSGYNEQFF. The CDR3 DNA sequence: TGTGCCAGCGGTACCGGGACTAGCGGATACAATGAGCAGTTCTTC.

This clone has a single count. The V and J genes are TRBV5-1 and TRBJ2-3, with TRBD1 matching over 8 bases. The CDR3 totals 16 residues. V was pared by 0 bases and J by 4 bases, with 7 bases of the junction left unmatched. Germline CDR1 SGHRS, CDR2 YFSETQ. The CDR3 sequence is CASSLASGGRPDTQYF. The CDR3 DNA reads TGCGCCAGCAGCTTGGCCTCAGGGGGCCGACCAGATACGCAGTATTTT.

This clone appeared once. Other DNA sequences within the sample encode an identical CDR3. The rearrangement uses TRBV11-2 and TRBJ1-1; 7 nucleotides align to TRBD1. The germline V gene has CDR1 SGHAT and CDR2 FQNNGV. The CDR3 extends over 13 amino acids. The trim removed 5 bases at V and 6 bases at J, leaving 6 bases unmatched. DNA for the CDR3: TGTGCCAGCAGCCTCGACAGGGACTCTGAAGCTTTCTTT. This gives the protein CASSLDRDSEAFF.

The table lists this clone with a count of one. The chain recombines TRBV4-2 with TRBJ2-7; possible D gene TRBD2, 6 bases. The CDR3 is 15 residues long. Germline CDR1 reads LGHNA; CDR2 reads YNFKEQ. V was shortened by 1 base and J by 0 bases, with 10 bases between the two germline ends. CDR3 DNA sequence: TGTGCCAGCAGCCAAGGGAGGGTGAGCTCCTACGAGCAGTACTTC. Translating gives CASSQGRVSSYEQYF.

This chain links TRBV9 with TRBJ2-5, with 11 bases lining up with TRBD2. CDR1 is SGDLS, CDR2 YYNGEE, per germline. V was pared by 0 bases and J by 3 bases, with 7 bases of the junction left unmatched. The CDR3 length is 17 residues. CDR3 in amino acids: CASSVEASGGSEETQYF. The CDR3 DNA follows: TGTGCCAGCAGCGTAGAGGCTAGCGGGGGGTCTGAAGAGACCCAGTACTTC.

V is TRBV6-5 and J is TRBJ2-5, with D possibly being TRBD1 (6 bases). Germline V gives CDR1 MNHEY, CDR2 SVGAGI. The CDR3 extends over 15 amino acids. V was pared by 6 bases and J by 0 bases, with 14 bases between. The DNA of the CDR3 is TGTGCCAGCAGACAAGGACAGACGTACCAAGAGACCCAGTACTTC. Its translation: CASRQGQTYQETQYF.

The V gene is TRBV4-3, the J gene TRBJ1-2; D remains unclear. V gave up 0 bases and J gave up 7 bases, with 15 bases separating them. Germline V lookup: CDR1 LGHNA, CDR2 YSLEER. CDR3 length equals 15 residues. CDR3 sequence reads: CASSQDLPAPAGYTF. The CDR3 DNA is TGCGCCAGCAGCCAAGATCTTCCAGCGCCGGCTGGCTACACCTTC.

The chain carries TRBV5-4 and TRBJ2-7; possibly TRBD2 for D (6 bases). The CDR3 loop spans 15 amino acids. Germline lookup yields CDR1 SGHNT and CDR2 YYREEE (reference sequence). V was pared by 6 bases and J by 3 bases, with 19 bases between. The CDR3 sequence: CASNGDGGFDYEQYF. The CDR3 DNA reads TGTGCCAGCAATGGGGACGGGGGTTTCGACTACGAGCAGTACTTC.

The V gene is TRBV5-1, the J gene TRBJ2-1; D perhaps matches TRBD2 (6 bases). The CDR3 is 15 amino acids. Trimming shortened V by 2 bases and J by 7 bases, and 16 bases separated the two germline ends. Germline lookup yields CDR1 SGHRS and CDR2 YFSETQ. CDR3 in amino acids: CASSLLEAGRNEQFF. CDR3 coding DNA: TGCGCCAGCAGCTTATTAGAGGCGGGGAGAAATGAGCAGTTCTTC.

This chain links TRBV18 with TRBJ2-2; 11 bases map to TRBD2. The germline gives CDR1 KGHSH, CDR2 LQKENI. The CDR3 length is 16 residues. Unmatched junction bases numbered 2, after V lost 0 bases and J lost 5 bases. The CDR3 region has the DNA TGTGCCAGCTCACCACCGGGACTAGCGGTAACCGGGGAGCTGTTTTTT. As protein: CASSPPGLAVTGELFF. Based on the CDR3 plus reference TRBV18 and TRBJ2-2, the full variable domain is NAGVMQNPRHLVRRRGQEARLRCSPMKGHSHVYWYRQLPEEGLKFMVYLQKENIIDESGMPKERFSAEFPKEGPSILRIQQVVRGDSAAYFCASSPPGLAVTGELFFGEGSRLTVL.

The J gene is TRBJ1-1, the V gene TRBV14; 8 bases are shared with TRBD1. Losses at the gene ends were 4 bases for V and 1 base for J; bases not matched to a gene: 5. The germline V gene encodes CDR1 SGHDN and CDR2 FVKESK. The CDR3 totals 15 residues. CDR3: CASSLYRGANTEAFF. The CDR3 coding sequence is TGTGCCAGCAGCCTCTACAGGGGGGCGAACACTGAAGCTTTCTTT.

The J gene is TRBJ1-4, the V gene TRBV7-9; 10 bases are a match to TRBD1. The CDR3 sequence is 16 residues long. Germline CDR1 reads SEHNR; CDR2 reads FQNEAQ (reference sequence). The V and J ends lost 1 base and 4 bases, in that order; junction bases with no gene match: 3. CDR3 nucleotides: TGTGCCAGCAGCTTAGGGGACAGGGGAGGTAATGAAAAACTGTTTTTT. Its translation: CASSLGDRGGNEKLFF.

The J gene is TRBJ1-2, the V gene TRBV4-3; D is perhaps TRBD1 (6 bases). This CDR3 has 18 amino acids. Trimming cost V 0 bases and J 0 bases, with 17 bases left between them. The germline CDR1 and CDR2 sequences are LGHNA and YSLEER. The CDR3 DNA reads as TGCGCCAGCAGCCAAGATCTTGGGGGGGCCCCAACTAACTATGGCTACACCTTC. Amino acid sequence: CASSQDLGGAPTNYGYTF.

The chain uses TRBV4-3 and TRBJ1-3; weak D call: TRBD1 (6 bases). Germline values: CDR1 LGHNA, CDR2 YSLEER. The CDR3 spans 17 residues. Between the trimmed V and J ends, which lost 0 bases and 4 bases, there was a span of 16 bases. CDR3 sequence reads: CASSQEWTDRIGNTIYF. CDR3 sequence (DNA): TGCGCCAGCAGCCAAGAATGGACCGACAGGATAGGAAACACCATATATTTT.